Given below is one T cell receptor (beta chain) in context. What it binds is not known. This sample stems from a study of CD8 T cells in ankylosing spondylitis. TCRdb redid the calling of the 5' RACE reads with MiXCR, one entry per CDR3 protein. The table shows about 8,800 distinct CDR3 sequences, with around 5.5% occurring only once. General study findings and limits: A TCR beta motif of seven or eight highly homologous variants appeared characteristic of ankylosing spondylitis blood. The clones that were linked to disease were reported to be significantly enriched in matched synovial fluid samples from ankylosing spondylitis patients. Clones linked to disease, bearing a CD8+ phenotype, were relatively rare in peripheral blood. Past research had described some motif variants in reactive arthritis synovial fluid and blood.

Input material: blood, either unsorted or a sorted T cell fraction (not recorded which). The TCR originated in a female donor with ankylosing spondylitis or in good health (not recorded which).

CDR3: CASSPEGGSTDTQYF. In DNA form, the CDR3 reads TGTGCCAGCAGCCCAGAAGGGGGTTCCACAGATACGCAGTATTTT. The V gene is TRBV9, the J gene TRBJ2-3; D possibly corresponds to TRBD1 (6 bases). The CDR3 runs 15 residues. Trimming shortened V by 4 bases and J by 2 bases, and 14 bases separated the two germline ends. Looked up from germline, CDR1 is SGDLS and CDR2 is YYNGEE. Supplemented by reference TRBV9 and TRBJ2-3, the full variable domain reads DSGVTQTPKHLITATGQRVTLRCSPRSGDLSVYWYQQSLDQGLQFLIQYYNGEERAKGNILERFSAQQFPDLHSELNLSSLELGDSALYFCASSPEGGSTDTQYFGPGTRLTVL.